This T cell receptor (beta chain) came from a study of shared T cell receptors in the human thymus (dated by TCRdb to 2020 to 2023). Describing the broader study: The study examined how the human thymus generates shared, self-reactive T-cell receptor alpha chains.

In the case of this clone: Which antigen it targets is not known. Base qualities are missing; no much larger clone stands one base away.

CDR3 length: 16 amino acids, cysteine to phenylalanine. The only DNA kept is the CDR3, 48 bases in frame from the first base. Here V drops 5 bases and J drops 5 bases, and the junction holds 10 bases not matched to any gene. Based on the germline V gene, the CDR1 and CDR2 sequences are SGHRS and YFSETQ. The library was built by means of the immunoSEQ multiplex PCR assay. The clones in this table, taken by TCRdb from immuneACCESS, are in-frame only. Not every clone is retained; where verified, under half of the shortfall comes from an unresolved V gene, and the cause of the rest is unknown. Present in this sample are hundreds of thousands of clones, 70% to 90% of which were seen just once. Under 0.01% of the sample is held by the ten biggest clonotypes. This same sample was also part of a study on human thymus T cells. From that second study: In Finland, the donors were immunologically healthy infants who were having open corrective cardiac surgery for congenital heart defects. The thymus tissue came from surgical resects taken out during corrective cardiac surgery. Both the thymic and the peripheral blood repertoires appeared to show biased V and J gene segment usage. The related research found that thymic TCR repertoires overlapped highly between unrelated individuals. The study described the TCR alpha and beta repertoires in fewer than 10 infant thymus samples and a few matching peripheral blood samples. The infant donors were about 7 to 244 days old, and the cohort included roughly six males and a couple of females. Thymocytes were mechanically released from the tissue and were stored as pellets of 10-30 million cells at -70 degrees C. Genomic DNA was extracted from frozen cell pellets with a QIAsymphony instrument. Using the immunoSEQ multiplex PCR assay, the TCRB and TCRAD loci were amplified from a standardized quantity of quality-controlled genomic DNA. The amplicons covered the V(D)J region and were long enough to include the CDR3 and to identify the V and J genes. The amplicons were sequenced on an Illumina platform via the commercial immunoSEQ service. Primer bias and sequencing errors were corrected as previously described, and TCRAD and TCRB were defined on the basis of the IMGT database. Repertoires were analysed with immunoSEQ Analyzer 3.0 and VDJTools, covering basic statistics, V/J segment usage, diversity estimates, rarefaction and pairwise overlap. Diversity was estimated using the Chao1, ChaoE, Efron-Thisted, Shannon and inverse Simpson indices, and was also estimated on datasets down-sampled to the size of the smallest sample. Repertoire overlap used strict matching of CDR3 nucleotide sequence, V gene and J gene, with Jaccard-based multidimensional scaling clustering. On average, about 800,000 unique TCRB clonotypes were obtained from thymus samples, compared with 70,000 to 90,000 from blood samples.

This TCR derives from a boy younger than two with a congenital heart defect. Donor details come from another sample of the same person, matched by shared clones. Source material: thymocytes. This chain is built from TRBV5-1 and TRBJ2-2, and 9 junction bases match TRBD1. The sequence in DNA is TGCGCCAGCAGGACCGGGACAGGGATTGGAACCGGGGAGCTGTTTTTT. This codes for CASRTGTGIGTGELFF. Reference TRBV5-1 and TRBJ2-2 genes cover what lies past the CDR3, so the full variable domain is KAGVTQTPRYLIKTRGQQVTLSCSPISGHRSVSWYQQTPGQGLQFLFEYFSETQRNKGNFPGRFSGRQFSNSRSEMNVSTLELGDSALYLCASRTGTGIGTGELFFGEGSRLTVL.